These T cell receptor beta chains were read from a single sample in a study of beta chain features in type 1 diabetes. Profiled with immunoSEQ multiplex PCR; TCRdb holds only in-frame clones, not every one. The repertoire holds roughly 150,000 clones, roughly 9% seen once, with 0.7% in the top ten. The material sequenced was central memory CD4+ T cells from blood. All receptors derive from a woman between 25 and 40 years old with type 1 diabetes. Both conserved end residues are trimmed from each CDR3. A clone size is listed for some rows: how often the clone was seen (once, few, many), or a class if it is expanded.

cdr3_aa: ASNTGQAAGNTIY; v_call: TRBV19; j_call: TRBJ1-3; clone_size: .
cdr3_aa: ASSRDFRVTEAF; v_call: TRBV19; j_call: TRBJ1-1; clone_size: .
cdr3_aa: ASSLAGSNTGELF; v_call: TRBV7-2; j_call: TRBJ2-2; clone_size: .
cdr3_aa: ASSPGQGKYGYT; v_call: TRBV18; j_call: TRBJ1-2; clone_size: few
cdr3_aa: ASSFLHTAGTHEQY; v_call: TRBV11-2; j_call: TRBJ2-7; clone_size: .
cdr3_aa: ASSRAAEDIQY; v_call: TRBV14; j_call: TRBJ2-4; clone_size: few
cdr3_aa: ASSSTGSVGQY; v_call: TRBV19; j_call: TRBJ2-3; clone_size: .
cdr3_aa: ASSGTGQATSTDTQY; v_call: TRBV7-3; j_call: TRBJ2-3; clone_size: few
cdr3_aa: AWSLREHEQY; v_call: TRBV30; j_call: TRBJ2-7; clone_size: .
cdr3_aa: AIKLANYGYT; v_call: TRBV10-3; j_call: TRBJ1-2; clone_size: few
cdr3_aa: ASRDGRWETQY; v_call: TRBV2; j_call: TRBJ2-5; clone_size: few
cdr3_aa: ASSFGQGDLNTEAF; v_call: TRBV11-2; j_call: TRBJ1-1; clone_size: few
cdr3_aa: AWSRGSSSNQPQH; v_call: TRBV30; j_call: TRBJ1-5; clone_size: .
cdr3_aa: AWIGILPGGRNYGYT; v_call: TRBV30; j_call: TRBJ1-2; clone_size: few
cdr3_aa: ASSLQGTFYGYT; v_call: TRBV7-9; j_call: TRBJ1-2; clone_size: many
cdr3_aa: ASSYEAITDTQY; v_call: TRBV6-4; j_call: TRBJ2-3; clone_size: few
cdr3_aa: ASSRARETQY; v_call: TRBV7-8; j_call: TRBJ2-5; clone_size: few
cdr3_aa: ASSPLAAGGAGANVLT; v_call: TRBV4-2; j_call: TRBJ2-6; clone_size: few
cdr3_aa: ASSLWDSPGETQY; v_call: TRBV5-1; j_call: TRBJ2-5; clone_size: .
cdr3_aa: ASSLGTKQGQAQPQH; v_call: TRBV7-9; j_call: TRBJ1-5; clone_size: .
cdr3_aa: ASSLGGIGGTEAF; v_call: TRBV7-9; j_call: TRBJ1-1; clone_size: few
cdr3_aa: ASSPGQDYGYT; v_call: TRBV18; j_call: TRBJ1-2; clone_size: .
cdr3_aa: AWNLRRGHGYT; v_call: TRBV30; j_call: TRBJ1-2; clone_size: few
cdr3_aa: ASSPVGQGSYNEQF; v_call: TRBV7-8; j_call: TRBJ2-1; clone_size: few
cdr3_aa: SVALVSKNIQY; v_call: TRBV29-1; j_call: TRBJ2-4; clone_size: few
cdr3_aa: ATSRDSVNQPQH; v_call: TRBV15; j_call: TRBJ1-5; clone_size: few
cdr3_aa: ASTRTGSSYNEQF; v_call: TRBV6-1; j_call: TRBJ2-1; clone_size: few
cdr3_aa: ASSFGGQASSYNEQF; v_call: TRBV11-2; j_call: TRBJ2-1; clone_size: few
cdr3_aa: ASSLVAGGQGTQY; v_call: TRBV7-2; j_call: TRBJ2-3; clone_size: few
cdr3_aa: ASSGRRRSQETQY; v_call: TRBV6-5; j_call: TRBJ2-5; clone_size: few
cdr3_aa: ASSPSGTGSSYNEQF; v_call: TRBV4-2; j_call: TRBJ2-1; clone_size: .
cdr3_aa: AITPSTGTTVDEQF; v_call: TRBV10-3; j_call: TRBJ2-1; clone_size: few
cdr3_aa: ASSPDTGYNEQF; v_call: TRBV5-1; j_call: TRBJ2-1; clone_size: few
cdr3_aa: ASSLPSASSYNEQF; v_call: TRBV7-9; j_call: TRBJ2-1; clone_size: many
cdr3_aa: ASSTPGTGLDTQY; v_call: TRBV28; j_call: TRBJ2-3; clone_size: .
cdr3_aa: ASSQGSGQGRLYTQY; v_call: TRBV4-1; j_call: TRBJ2-3; clone_size: .
cdr3_aa: ASGSQGGSDLTGELF; v_call: TRBV12-5; j_call: TRBJ2-2; clone_size: .
cdr3_aa: ASCAGLGYEQY; v_call: TRBV28; j_call: TRBJ2-7; clone_size: .
cdr3_aa: ASSLTLAGGSYEQF; v_call: TRBV5-1; j_call: TRBJ2-1; clone_size: .
cdr3_aa: ASSLAAGQSLNTEAF; v_call: TRBV7-6; j_call: TRBJ1-1; clone_size: few
cdr3_aa: ASSTSDSIYTEAF; v_call: TRBV18; j_call: TRBJ1-1; clone_size: .
cdr3_aa: ASSLRKGQPTYEQY; v_call: TRBV5-6; j_call: TRBJ2-7; clone_size: few